The next 27 T cell receptor beta chains were all read from a single sample in a study of T-cell reconstitution after alpha-beta-depleted transplantation in children. During its preparation, the TCRbeta library received unique molecular identifiers. One entry per CDR3 protein results from TCRdb running MiXCR on the PCR reads. The sample lists 250,000 to 300,000 distinct CDR3 sequences, roughly 8.2% occurring once. Findings and caveats of the study: Newly generated T cells supplied most T-cell counts and diversity one year post-transplant.

These receptors are not linked to any known antigen. The sequenced sample was peripheral blood, obtained 360 days after TCRalphabeta/CD19-depleted stem cell transplant. The receptor source for this set is a female patient aged 2-10 years who had a stem cell transplant for Fanconi anemia, so the T cells may come from the graft donor.

This clonotype occurred many times. The chain carries TRBV9 and TRBJ2-7; D may be TRBD1 (6 bases). V lost 2 bases, J lost 4 bases, and 13 bases lay in between. This CDR3 region has 14 residues. CDR1 is SGDLS and CDR2 is YYNGEE in the germline V gene. CDR3 residues: CASSVSGAWYEQYF. CDR3 sequence (DNA): TGTGCCAGCAGCGTCTCAGGGGCCTGGTACGAGCAGTACTTC.

The rearrangement uses TRBV20-1 and TRBJ1-1; no clear D gene. This CDR3 has 15 amino acids. With 1 base removed from V and 2 bases from J, the gap between germline ends came to 14 bases. Germline V gives CDR1 DFQATT, CDR2 SNEGSKA (reference sequence). CDR3 coding DNA: TGCAGTGCTAGAGCATTCCGACGGCCTAACACTGAAGCTTTCTTT. This codes for CSARAFRRPNTEAFF.

V usage is TRBV20-1 and J usage is TRBJ1-5; D not certain. The CDR3 contains 14 residues. Germline CDR1 is DFQATT and CDR2 is SNEGSKA (reference sequence). V was trimmed by 5 bases and J by 6 bases, leaving 17 bases between them. CDR3 nucleotide sequence: TGCAGTGCTCCCCGATCGGCCGGAGGTCAGCCCCAGCATTTT. Translating gives CSAPRSAGGQPQHF.

In its sample, this clonotype was seen many times. The chain is built from TRBV5-5 and TRBJ2-5; 11 bases line up with TRBD1. The CDR3 loop spans 15 amino acids. Germline V gene lookup returns CDR1 SGHKS and CDR2 YYEKEE (reference sequence). V dropped 0 bases and J dropped 5; count of bases not matched to a gene: 3. The CDR3 DNA follows: TGTGCCAGCAGCTTGGGGGACAGGGGGTACGAGACCCAGTACTTC. Translating gives CASSLGDRGYETQYF.

This clonotype has ten or more counts. The chain carries TRBV10-3 and TRBJ2-7; D is possibly TRBD2 (6 bases). Germline V gene data show CDR1 as ENHRY and CDR2 as SYGVKD. V shed 3 bases and J shed 6 bases, with 18 bases lying between them. CDR3 size: 15 residues. The CDR3 loop is CAISEATGEGAEQYV. In nucleotides, the CDR3 is TGTGCCATCAGTGAAGCCACGGGGGAAGGGGCCGAGCAGTACGTC.

This clonotype was seen repeatedly, ten times or more. The chain joins TRBV6-2 or TRBV6-3 to TRBJ2-2, with D possibly matching TRBD2 (5 bases). The CDR3 extends over 16 amino acids. Trimming pared 4 bases from V and 6 bases from J, leaving 18 bases between. The germline CDR1 and CDR2 sequences are MNHEY and SVGEGT. The CDR3 DNA reads as TGTGCCAGCAGTTTCGTAAACGGTTGGGGAGCCGGGGAGCTGTTTTTT. It is translated as CASSFVNGWGAGELFF.

CDR3 residues: CASSFTRGQGGGYTF. CDR3 sequence (DNA): TGTGCCAGCAGTTTCACGCGGGGCCAGGGGGGCGGCTACACCTTC. This chain joins TRBV12-3 or TRBV12-4 and TRBJ1-2, with 7 bases aligning to TRBD1. The CDR3 length is 15 residues. Germline trimming cut 3 bases from V and 8 bases from J; bases unmatched to any gene: 12.

The table lists this clonotype with many counts. CDR3: CAISGRDQETQYF. The DNA for the CDR3 is TGTGCCATCAGTGGGAGGGACCAAGAGACCCAGTACTTC. The genes are TRBV10-3 and TRBJ2-5, with a possible D match to TRBD2 (6 bases). This CDR3 is 13 amino acids long. Germline V gene data show CDR1 as ENHRY and CDR2 as SYGVKD. V gave up 4 bases and J gave up 0 bases, with 6 bases separating them.

This clonotype was observed many times. V is TRBV10-3 and J is TRBJ2-3; D call uncertain. Trimming took 8 bases from V and 0 from J, leaving 3 bases between them. CDR1 and CDR2 (germline): ENHRY, SYGVKD. This CDR3 region has 11 residues. CDR3 DNA sequence: TGTGCCATCGGTAGCACAGATACGCAGTATTTT. It encodes CAIGSTDTQYF.

This clonotype occurred many times. This chain links TRBV12-3 or TRBV12-4 with TRBJ2-1, with 12 bases identical to TRBD2. The length of the CDR3 is 15 residues. The V gene end was trimmed by 6 bases and the J gene end by 5 bases; junction bases not matched to a gene: 5. The CDR3 coding sequence is TGTGCCAGCAGCCCCCGGACTAGCGGGGACAATGAGCAGTTCTTC. It codes for CASSPRTSGDNEQFF.

This clonotype has ten or more counts. J is TRBJ2-5 and V is TRBV5-1; TRBD2 agrees at 8 bases. V lost 0 bases, J lost 7 bases, and 11 bases stayed unmatched. Per the germline V gene, CDR1 is SGHRS and CDR2 is YFSETQ. There are 16 residues in the CDR3. The CDR3 DNA reads TGCGCCAGCAGCTTGGTACTAGCGGACTTTGGGGGGACCCAGTACTTC. It encodes CASSLVLADFGGTQYF.

The rearrangement links TRBV2 to TRBJ2-4; D is perhaps TRBD1 (6 bases). The CDR3 is made up of 17 amino acids. Trimming took 8 bases from V and 5 from J, leaving 25 bases between them. CDR1 is SNHLY and CDR2 is FYNNEI in the germline V gene. The CDR3 DNA sequence: TGTGCCAGCTGGATGACTTCGGTCCACCGGACAGAAAACATTCAGTACTTC. Translating gives CASWMTSVHRTENIQYF.

This clonotype was seen a handful of times. The rearrangement links TRBV15 to TRBJ1-6; no clear D gene. V was shortened by 4 bases and J by 5 bases, with 12 bases between the two germline ends. The CDR3 covers 15 residues. The germline CDR1 and CDR2 sequences are LNHNV and YYDKDF (reference sequence). CDR3 sequence: CATSKRSGDNSPLHF. The CDR3 DNA reads TGTGCCACCAGCAAACGCTCCGGAGATAATTCACCCCTCCACTTT.

This clonotype was observed many times. The rearrangement joins TRBV7-6 to TRBJ2-7, with unresolved D. V was shortened by 1 base and J by 2 bases, with 9 bases between the two germline ends. CDR1 and CDR2 (germline): SGHVS, FNYEAQ. This CDR3 is 14 amino acids long. In DNA, the CDR3 is TGTGCCAGCAGCTTAGGGGCAGCTACCTACGAGCAGTACTTC. Translated: CASSLGAATYEQYF.

This clonotype was seen at least ten times. The rearrangement links TRBV7-9 to TRBJ1-1; the match to TRBD1 covers 7 bases. CDR1 and CDR2 (germline): SEHNR, FQNEAQ (reference sequence). J gave up 3 bases and V 0 bases, and 1 base lay outside the gene matches. This CDR3 is built from 14 residues. The CDR3: CASSLAQGHTEAFF. The CDR3 nucleotides read TGTGCCAGCAGCTTAGCACAGGGGCACACTGAAGCTTTCTTT.

At least ten counts were recorded for this clonotype. The J gene is TRBJ2-3, the V gene TRBV7-2, with D maybe TRBD2 (5 bases). Germline V gene data show CDR1 as SGHTA and CDR2 as FQGNSA. V was shortened by 0 bases and J by 4 bases, with 11 bases between the two germline ends. The CDR3 spans 15 residues. The CDR3 coding sequence is TGTGCCAGCAGCTTAGCGCCGGGGATACCAGATACGCAGTATTTT. Amino acids: CASSLAPGIPDTQYF.

This clonotype was counted ten times or more. The gene calls are TRBV6-2 or TRBV6-3 and TRBJ2-1; possibly TRBD2 for D (6 bases). V shed 4 bases and J shed 0 bases, with 19 bases lying between them. Germline V CDR1 and CDR2: MNHEY, SVGEGT. The CDR3 totals 18 residues. In nucleotides, the CDR3 is TGTGCCAGCAGTTGGCAGAGGTGGAGGGCCAACTCCTACAATGAGCAGTTCTTC. Translated, it gives CASSWQRWRANSYNEQFF.

This clonotype showed up just a few times. This chain links TRBV6-5 with TRBJ1-5; maybe TRBD1 (5 bases). This CDR3 has 14 residues. CDR1 and CDR2 from the germline V gene are MNHEY and SVGAGI. V lost 4 bases to trimming and J lost 6 bases, with 13 bases between them. The CDR3: CASSSTESSQPQHF. CDR3 bases: TGTGCCAGCAGTTCGACAGAGTCGAGTCAGCCCCAGCATTTT.

The V call is TRBV20-1, the J call TRBJ2-7; D possibly corresponds to TRBD1 (6 bases). CDR3 length: 15 amino acids. V was pared by 1 base and J by 0 bases, with 13 bases between. Germline CDR1 is DFQATT and CDR2 is SNEGSKA (reference sequence). The CDR3 loop reads CSARALTGASYEQYF. The DNA for the CDR3 is TGCAGTGCTAGAGCCCTGACAGGAGCCTCCTACGAGCAGTACTTC.

This clonotype was seen at least ten times. The chain couples TRBV5-1 to TRBJ2-3, with TRBD1 identical over 7 bases. Losses at the gene ends were 4 bases for V and 2 bases for J; bases not matched to a gene: 19. Per germline, CDR1 SGHRS and CDR2 YFSETQ. This CDR3 has 19 amino acids. Here the CDR3 DNA reads TGCGCCAGCAGCCGGATCCGGGACAGTTTTTTTCCCCACACAGATACGCAGTATTTT. It specifies CASSRIRDSFFPHTDTQYF. Filled out from reference TRBV5-1 and TRBJ2-3, the complete variable domain reads KAGVTQTPRYLIKTRGQQVTLSCSPISGHRSVSWYQQTPGQGLQFLFEYFSETQRNKGNFPGRFSGRQFSNSRSEMNVSTLELGDSALYLCASSRIRDSFFPHTDTQYFGPGTRLTVL.

This rearrangement joins TRBV10-2 to TRBJ1-5, with 7 bases identical to TRBD1. There are 14 residues in the CDR3. Germline CDR1 reads WSHSY; CDR2 reads SAAADI. Trimming cost V 2 bases and J 5 bases; bases outside gene matches: 3. The CDR3 DNA reads as TGCGCCAGCAGTGAGGACAGGGCCCATCAGCCCCAGCATTTT. It is translated as CASSEDRAHQPQHF.

This clonotype was detected ten times or more. J is TRBJ1-1 and V is TRBV12-3 or TRBV12-4, with D perhaps TRBD1 (5 bases). Trimming pared 6 bases from V and 4 bases from J, leaving 12 bases between. The CDR3 runs 13 residues. CDR3 in DNA: TGTGCCAGCAGAGAGACAGCCCCCACTGAAGCTTTCTTT. Amino acids: CASRETAPTEAFF.

This clonotype turned up a few times. The chain links TRBV6-6 to TRBJ2-1; the D is unclear. The CDR3 covers 13 residues. V shed 3 bases and J shed 4 bases, with 7 bases lying between them. Per germline, CDR1 MNHNY and CDR2 SVGAGI (reference sequence). The CDR3 DNA reads as TGTGCCAGCAGTTATTCCCGTTACAATGAGCAGTTCTTC. It yields the protein CASSYSRYNEQFF.

This clonotype was seen a handful of times. The chain has TRBV5-6 and TRBJ2-1; possible D gene TRBD1, 6 bases. CDR3 length: 16 amino acids. CDR1 and CDR2 (germline): SGHDT, YYEEEE. The germline V and J ends were trimmed by 3 bases and 8 bases, with 21 bases remaining between them. This CDR3 reads CASSSDSLPPPDEQFF. CDR3 nucleotide sequence: TGTGCCAGCAGCTCGGACAGTCTACCCCCCCCGGATGAGCAGTTCTTC. Based on the CDR3 plus reference TRBV5-6 and TRBJ2-1, the full variable domain is DAGVTQSPTHLIKTRGQQVTLRCSPKSGHDTVSWYQQALGQGPQFIFQYYEEEERQRGNFPDRFSGHQFPNYSSELNVNALLLGDSALYLCASSSDSLPPPDEQFFGPGTRLTVL.

Concerning this clonotype itself: This could be a read error, since a much larger clone is one nucleotide away. The chain couples TRBV20-1 to TRBJ2-7, with 9 bases fitting TRBD2. Per the germline V gene, CDR1 is DFQATT and CDR2 is SNEGSKA (reference sequence). The CDR3 is 15 amino acids. The CDR3 coding sequence is TGCATTGCTAGCCTAGCGGGACCGCCCCCACTCGAGCAGTACTTC. It translates to CIASLAGPPPLEQYF.

This clonotype was picked up many times. V and J are TRBV21-1 and TRBJ2-1; the D call TRBD1 from the table was never checked on the DNA. TRBV21-1 is recorded as a pseudogene. The CDR3 runs to 12 residues. In DNA, the CDR3 is TGTGCCAGCAGCAAAGTTCAGCGCCGTAGTATCTTC. It specifies CASSKVQRRSIF.

This clonotype turned up a few times. CDR3 coding DNA: TGCGCCAGCAGCCAGCTAGCGGGGGGACCCCGCGGGGAGCAGTTCTTC. It specifies CASSQLAGGPRGEQFF. The chain uses TRBV4-3 and TRBJ2-1; 11 nucleotides match TRBD2. In germline, CDR1 is LGHNA, CDR2 YSLEER. The CDR3 runs 16 residues. The junction had 11 bases not matched to a gene; V was cut back by 3 bases and J by 10 bases.